One and the same sample provided the 32 T cell receptor beta chains below, sequenced in a study of blood T cell repertoires in COVID-19. Produced via immunoSEQ multiplex PCR; TCRdb's table is partial and in-frame only. This sample yields about 88,000 clones, of which 75% to 90% are seen a single time; over 12% belongs to the top ten. The sample comprised peripheral blood. These receptors were collected from a male donor with acute or convalescent COVID-19.

This rearrangement joins TRBV11-2 to TRBJ2-3; perhaps TRBD2 as D (6 bases). Deletions cut 6 bases from V and 6 bases from J, with 22 bases between. The CDR3 runs 16 residues. Per the germline V gene, CDR1 is SGHAT and CDR2 is FQNNGV. The CDR3 sequence: CASSLGGAGSWDTQYF. The CDR3 bases are TGTGCCAGCAGTCTCGGCGGGGCAGGCTCATGGGATACGCAGTATTTT.

This chain links TRBV4-1 with TRBJ1-2; D perhaps matches TRBD1 (5 bases). Trimming took 1 base from V and 4 from J, leaving 22 bases between them. The CDR3 is 18 amino acids. Germline values: CDR1 MGHRA, CDR2 YSYEKL. CDR3 region: CASSQAGPLGQGGYGYTF. The CDR3 DNA is TGCGCCAGCAGCCAAGCCGGCCCTTTAGGGCAGGGCGGCTATGGCTACACCTTC.

The chain combines TRBV18 with TRBJ2-5; D not resolved. CDR3 length: 14 amino acids. The V end was cut by 4 bases, the J end by 0 bases, with 9 bases between. Germline CDR1 and CDR2: KGHSH and LQKENI. For the CDR3, the DNA is TGTGCCAGCTCACGTCAGGCGTACCAAGAGACCCAGTACTTC. Residues: CASSRQAYQETQYF.

The V gene is TRBV30, the J gene TRBJ1-1; possible D gene TRBD1, 6 bases. The CDR3 consists of 12 residues. Deletions cut 4 bases from V and 5 bases from J, with 11 bases between. The germline gives CDR1 GTSNPN, CDR2 SVGIG (reference sequence). CDR3 sequence (DNA): TGTGCCTGGAAGGGGGGGGGAACTGAAGCTTTCTTT. It encodes CAWKGGGTEAFF.

This clone has only one observation. The J gene is TRBJ1-5, the V gene TRBV10-3; D is perhaps TRBD1 (6 bases). Germline loops: CDR1 ENHRY, CDR2 SYGVKD. V dropped 4 bases and J dropped 0 bases, with 10 bases sitting between them. CDR3 length: 15 amino acids. CDR3 coding DNA: TGTGCCATCAGTGCCGGGGGGGCTAGCAATCAGCCCCAGCATTTT. It yields the protein CAISAGGASNQPQHF.

This sequence joins TRBV27 and TRBJ1-1; a possible D gene is TRBD1 (5 bases). The CDR3 length is 14 residues. Trimming removed 5 bases at V and 4 bases at J, with 14 bases between. Germline V CDR1 and CDR2: MNHEY, SMNVEV (reference sequence). CDR3 DNA: TGTGCCAGCAGTCCCCGAACCGGGGGCACTGAAGCTTTCTTT. Translation gives CASSPRTGGTEAFF.

The chain links TRBV2 to TRBJ1-2; TRBD1 matches at 8 bases. Germline CDR1 and CDR2: SNHLY and FYNNEI. V gave up 0 bases and J gave up 7 bases; unmatched junction bases: 7. This CDR3 is 15 amino acids long. Here the CDR3 DNA reads TGTGCCAGCAGTGAAGCCCGACAGGGGCTTTCTGGCTACACCTTC. Translating gives CASSEARQGLSGYTF.

The rearrangement joins TRBV5-1 to TRBJ2-7, with 8 bases fitting TRBD1. This CDR3 has 15 residues. V gave up 0 bases and J gave up 7 bases; unmatched junction bases: 9. The V gene's germline CDR1 is SGHRS and CDR2 YFSETQ. The CDR3 nucleotides are TGCGCCAGCAGCTTGGTTGTGACAGGGGTTGATGAGCAGTACTTC. Its translation: CASSLVVTGVDEQYF.

This clone was counted once. The rearrangement uses TRBV25-1 and TRBJ1-5; no reliable D call. There are 14 residues in the CDR3. V lost 7 bases, J lost 8 bases, and 18 bases lay in between. Germline lookup yields CDR1 MGHDK and CDR2 SYGVNS. The CDR3: CASTPRRVSEPQHF. CDR3 DNA: TGTGCCAGCACCCCACGGAGGGTTTCTGAGCCCCAGCATTTT. Together with reference TRBV25-1 and TRBJ1-5, the CDR3 gives the full variable domain: EADIYQTPRYLVIGTGKKITLECSQTMGHDKMYWYQQDPGMELHLIHYSYGVNSTEKGDLSSESTVSRIRTEHFPLTLESARPSHTSQYLCASTPRRVSEPQHFGDGTRLSIL.

This clone has a single count. The chain is built from TRBV24-1 and TRBJ1-5; D uncertain. Germline CDR1 is KGHDR and CDR2 is SFDVKD. CDR3 length: 13 residues. The V end was cut by 7 bases, the J end by 4 bases, with 10 bases between. DNA of the CDR3: TGTGCCACCAGCACAGAGGGTAATCAGCCCCAGCATTTT. Its translation is CATSTEGNQPQHF.

V gene TRBV30 combines with J gene TRBJ1-6; 8 bases are shared with TRBD1. Germline V CDR1 and CDR2: GTSNPN, SVGIG (reference sequence). The V segment lost 2 bases and the J segment 8 bases; nucleotides outside the gene matches: 8. The CDR3 has 15 residues. The CDR3 region has the DNA TGTGCCTGGAGTTCACCCGGGACAGGATATTCACCCCTCCACTTT. This gives the protein CAWSSPGTGYSPLHF.

This chain joins TRBV7-9 and TRBJ1-2, with 8 positions matching TRBD1. CDR1 and CDR2 from the germline V gene are SEHNR and FQNEAQ (reference sequence). V gave up 4 bases and J gave up 5 bases; unmatched junction bases: 18. This CDR3 has 18 residues. CDR3 protein: CASSSTGQAMTRGYGYTF. The CDR3 DNA sequence: TGTGCCAGCAGCTCGACGGGACAGGCTATGACTCGGGGTTATGGCTACACCTTC.

This sequence joins TRBV5-1 and TRBJ2-3; TRBD2 is a possible D gene (5 bases). The germline V and J ends were trimmed by 0 bases and 1 base, with 6 bases remaining between them. This CDR3 region has 14 residues. Germline-derived CDR1 and CDR2 are SGHRS and YFSETQ. Here the CDR3 reads CASSLGGRTDTQYF. The CDR3 DNA sequence: TGCGCCAGCAGCTTGGGAGGGCGCACAGATACGCAGTATTTT.

The chain combines TRBV5-6 with TRBJ2-3; D gene unclear. Germline CDR1 is SGHDT and CDR2 is YYEEEE. Trimming pared 5 bases from V and 0 bases from J, leaving 13 bases between. This CDR3 spans 15 amino acids. CDR3 DNA: TGTGCCAGCAGGAGGATAAATCCTAGCACAGATACGCAGTATTTT. It is translated as CASRRINPSTDTQYF.

The gene calls are TRBV4-1 and TRBJ2-2, with TRBD1 matching 10 bases. Germline V CDR1 and CDR2: MGHRA, YSYEKL. V shed 3 bases and J 3 bases; nucleotides not matched to a gene: 4. The CDR3 covers 16 residues. CDR3 DNA sequence: TGCGCCAGCAGCCACATCGGACAGGGGGACACCGGGGAGCTGTTTTTT. Residues: CASSHIGQGDTGELFF.

The chain carries TRBV18 and TRBJ2-6; 8 positions match TRBD1. The CDR3 has 17 amino acids. Germline V gene lookup returns CDR1 KGHSH and CDR2 LQKENI. The V and J ends lost 3 bases and 0 bases, in that order; junction bases with no gene match: 4. For the CDR3, the DNA is TGTGCCAGCTCACCGGGACAGGTGAACTCTGGGGCCAACGTCCTGACTTTC. Its translation: CASSPGQVNSGANVLTF.

This clone was counted a single time. The chain carries TRBV7-9 and TRBJ2-1; 9 bases are a match to TRBD1. Germline CDR1 reads SEHNR; CDR2 reads FQNEAQ (reference sequence). CDR3 length: 15 amino acids. V lost 5 bases to trimming and J lost 4 bases; unmatched junction nucleotides: 6. CDR3 residues: CASSPPGTGYNEQFF. DNA of the CDR3: TGTGCCAGCAGCCCGCCTGGGACAGGGTACAATGAGCAGTTCTTC.

V usage is TRBV5-1 and J usage is TRBJ2-3, with TRBD2 identical over 8 bases. CDR1 SGHRS and CDR2 YFSETQ come from the germline V gene. This CDR3 is 14 amino acids long. The J segment lost 5 bases and the V segment lost 4 bases, leaving 6 bases of the junction unmatched. The CDR3 DNA follows: TGCGCCAGCAGCCCGGGGGGGGCCCAAGATACGCAGTATTTT. This sequence encodes CASSPGGAQDTQYF.

The genes are TRBV5-1 and TRBJ1-4; D is unclear. Germline V CDR1 and CDR2: SGHRS, YFSETQ. The V gene lost 3 bases and the J gene lost 8 bases, with 14 bases spanning the gap. The CDR3 is made up of 14 amino acids. The CDR3 coding sequence is TGCGCCAGCAGCTCAGGTGATTGGGAGGAAAAACTGTTTTTT. Protein product: CASSSGDWEEKLFF.

This clone was counted only a few times. The chain couples TRBV19 to TRBJ1-6; 8 nucleotides align to TRBD1. CDR1 is LNHDA, CDR2 SQIVND, per germline (reference sequence). This CDR3 spans 15 amino acids. The J segment lost 9 bases and the V segment lost 5 bases, leaving 9 bases of the junction unmatched. The DNA for the CDR3 is TGTGCCAGTAGTCCTGGACAGGGCTTCGGTTCACCCCTCCACTTT. Amino acids: CASSPGQGFGSPLHF.

This chain joins TRBV4-1 and TRBJ1-6; no reliable D call. Germline V gives CDR1 MGHRA, CDR2 YSYEKL. The CDR3 consists of 13 residues. Trimming took 4 bases from V and 8 from J, leaving 9 bases between them. CDR3: CASSPQLDSPLHF. CDR3 DNA: TGCGCCAGCAGCCCCCAGCTAGATTCACCCCTCCACTTT.

The V gene is TRBV9, the J gene TRBJ1-5; D is ambiguous. The germline CDR1 and CDR2 sequences are SGDLS and YYNGEE. V lost 0 bases, J lost 6 bases, and 10 bases lay in between. The CDR3 extends over 14 amino acids. The CDR3 loop is CASSVGQVGQPQHF. The CDR3 DNA reads as TGTGCCAGCAGCGTAGGGCAGGTTGGTCAGCCCCAGCATTTT.

The V gene is TRBV4-1, the J gene TRBJ2-3; a possible D gene is TRBD1 (5 bases). This CDR3 has 15 residues. Germline values: CDR1 MGHRA, CDR2 YSYEKL. Trimming shortened V by 4 bases and J by 1 base, and 12 bases separated the two germline ends. The CDR3: CASSLVLQGTDTQYF. For the CDR3, the DNA is TGCGCCAGCAGCCTCGTACTACAGGGCACAGATACGCAGTATTTT.

This sequence joins TRBV6-6 and TRBJ2-5; D gene unclear. Germline CDR1 is MNHNY and CDR2 is SVGAGI (reference sequence). CDR3 length: 11 residues. Between the trimmed V and J ends, which lost 6 bases and 1 base, there was a span of 3 bases. This chain's CDR3 is CASSSQETQYF. CDR3 DNA sequence: TGTGCCAGCAGCTCCCAAGAGACCCAGTACTTC.

The chain combines TRBV6-1 with TRBJ2-7, with D perhaps TRBD1 (6 bases). Germline assignment: CDR1 MNHNS and CDR2 SASEGT. This CDR3 is built from 13 residues. V was clipped by 3 bases and J by 3 bases, with 9 bases between them. In DNA, the CDR3 is TGTGCCAGCAGTGAGGCCAGGGGCTACGAGCAGTACTTC. Translating it yields CASSEARGYEQYF.

The rearrangement links TRBV4-2 to TRBJ2-3; D might be TRBD2 (6 bases). Trimming left V 4 bases short and J 1 base short, with 12 bases between. CDR1 and CDR2 from the germline V gene are LGHNA and YNFKEQ. This CDR3 region has 15 residues. CDR3 bases: TGTGCCAGCAGCCCTGGGCGGGGACGCACAGATACGCAGTATTTT. It is translated as CASSPGRGRTDTQYF.

The gene calls are TRBV6-5 and TRBJ2-1; a possible D gene is TRBD2 (5 bases). The CDR3 loop spans 16 amino acids. Germline V CDR1 and CDR2: MNHEY, SVGAGI. The V end was cut by 2 bases, the J end by 0 bases, with 11 bases between. The CDR3 region is CASSYEGGRSYNEQFF. Written as DNA, the CDR3 is TGTGCCAGCAGTTACGAGGGCGGTCGCTCCTACAATGAGCAGTTCTTC.

This clone was detected only once. The rearrangement links TRBV6-4 to TRBJ1-2, with 10 bases lining up with TRBD1. V gave up 5 bases and J gave up 3 bases; unmatched junction bases: 3. This CDR3 spans 14 amino acids. Germline CDR1 is MRHNA and CDR2 is SNTAGT. CDR3 nucleotide sequence: TGTGCCAGCAGTTCCGGGACAGGGGACTATGGCTACACCTTC. Encoded protein: CASSSGTGDYGYTF.

CDR3 in amino acids: CASSLDGDRNTEAFF. DNA for the CDR3: TGTGCCAGCAGCTTGGACGGGGACAGGAACACTGAAGCTTTCTTT. The V and J genes are TRBV5-5 and TRBJ1-1, with 7 bases matching TRBD1. Per germline, CDR1 SGHKS and CDR2 YYEKEE (reference sequence). The CDR3 is made up of 15 amino acids. Unmatched junction bases numbered 3, after V lost 0 bases and J lost 1 base.

The CDR3 nucleotides are TGCGCCAGCAGCTTGCAGGGGGCGTTTACTGAAGCTTTCTTT. As protein: CASSLQGAFTEAFF. This chain connects TRBV5-1 to TRBJ1-1; 8 bases line up with TRBD1. The germline gives CDR1 SGHRS, CDR2 YFSETQ. The CDR3 has 14 amino acids. V trimming: 1 base; J trimming: 5 bases; junction bases outside the gene matches: 4.

This chain joins TRBV12-3 or TRBV12-4 and TRBJ1-2; the D is unclear. The V end lost 3 bases, the J end lost 6 bases, and 8 bases lay between the germline ends. There are 12 residues in the CDR3. The DNA for the CDR3 is TGTGCCAGCAGTTTTACAGTTAATGGCTACACCTTC. It is translated as CASSFTVNGYTF.

CDR3 amino acids: CASSYRTSGGTGELFF. The CDR3 nucleotides read TGTGCCAGCAGTTACAGGACTAGCGGTGGCACCGGGGAGCTGTTTTTT. The chain carries TRBV6-6 and TRBJ2-2; 10 nucleotides agree with TRBD2. Germline CDR1 and CDR2: MNHNY and SVGAGI (reference sequence). This CDR3 spans 16 amino acids. The ends lost 2 bases at V and 4 bases at J; junction bases unmatched: 4.